A selection of T cell receptor beta chains follows, all from one sample in a study of T-cell reconstitution after alpha-beta-depleted transplantation in children. TCRdb re-called the PCR reads with MiXCR, one entry per CDR3 protein. The repertoire holds about 540,000 distinct CDR3 sequences, with about 18% as singletons. The sequencing here drew on PBMCs from the stem cell graft donor, taken from the stem cell graft. The receptors stem from a human donor who donated a stem cell graft to a child with acute lymphoblastic leukemia. CDR3s leave out the opening cysteine and the closing phenylalanine or tryptophan. Fields, in order: J gene, V gene, CDR3 protein.

TRBJ2-6 TRBV5-1 ASSLRTGQTGANVLT
TRBJ2-7 TRBV20-1 SALYGGSGAISYEQY
TRBJ2-7 TRBV6-6 ASSYSGQYEQY
TRBJ1-5 TRBV20-1 SARAGQPQH
TRBJ2-4 TRBV2 ASSVGVAKNIQY
TRBJ2-2 TRBV5-6 ASSSTGSGYTGELF
TRBJ2-3 TRBV29-1 SVGGLAGGRVDTQY
TRBJ2-2 TRBV20-1 SATPGLAFSGELF
TRBJ1-4 TRBV12-3/TRBV12-4 ASSLGQTTSNEKLF
TRBJ1-1 TRBV20-1 SARDMKNTEAF
TRBJ2-7 TRBV5-1 AGSGMVTDEQY
TRBJ1-2 TRBV20-1 SASRTDFYGYT
TRBJ2-3 TRBV12-3/TRBV12-4 ASSQAGGQDTQY
TRBJ2-7 TRBV9 ASSVEVPAEQY
TRBJ2-1 TRBV7-3 ASSLPGLDNEQF
TRBJ2-5 TRBV5-1 ASSLSLTGPEETQY
TRBJ1-4 TRBV4-1 ASSQLQGAIEKLF
TRBJ1-2 TRBV29-1 SVGTGLVYGYT
TRBJ1-2 TRBV5-1 ASSLGDRGVPYGYT
TRBJ2-7 TRBV27 ASSPRAGNSYEQY
TRBJ2-7 TRBV3-1 ASSPVWYEQY
TRBJ1-3 TRBV5-1 ASSFGTIDGNTIY
TRBJ2-1 TRBV9 ASSVGGSYNEQF
TRBJ2-5 TRBV15 ATSRDSETQY
TRBJ2-7 TRBV11-2 ASRTPTGGFEQY
TRBJ2-7 TRBV7-9 ASSLSGLSGSYEQY
TRBJ2-7 TRBV20-1 SAILAGLYEQY
TRBJ2-7 TRBV28 ASSFSGQGGAYEQY
TRBJ2-1 TRBV12-3/TRBV12-4 ASGPSPYNEQF
TRBJ1-5 TRBV24-1 ATSDLQEGWGTQH
TRBJ1-1 TRBV7-9 ASSLRQGANTEAF
TRBJ2-4 TRBV6-5 ASSYGPKNIQY
TRBJ2-7 TRBV10-3 AITGATAYEQY
TRBJ1-2 TRBV20-1 SASGEGAGGYT
TRBJ1-6 TRBV7-9 ASSSQGGPLH
TRBJ1-1 TRBV7-9 ASSSRTEA
TRBJ2-6 TRBV5-1 ASSPGQGFTYSGANVLT
TRBJ1-6 TRBV7-2 ASSLDQGIGSPLH
TRBJ2-7 TRBV10-3 AISGTPSYEQY
TRBJ1-1 TRBV29-1 SGGEGATEAF
TRBJ2-1 TRBV7-6 ASSPRTSVYNEQF
TRBJ2-3 TRBV5-1 ASSFSNTQY
TRBJ2-1 TRBV3-1 ASSHYRGGYNEQF
TRBJ2-1 TRBV5-1 ASSLDASGIYEQF
TRBJ1-5 TRBV5-1 ASSSGLQGPDQPQH
TRBJ2-1 TRBV7-9 ASTLGQGLSYNEQF
TRBJ2-7 TRBV6-5 ASSYSISYEQY
TRBJ1-2 TRBV20-1 SARDLRQKTNYGYT
TRBJ2-1 TRBV27 ASSNGLAGADEQF
TRBJ2-7 TRBV7-9 ASSWSGTDYEQY
TRBJ2-1 TRBV19 ASSIGGDNEQF
TRBJ2-7 TRBV27 ASSPRLAGSPYEQY
TRBJ2-7 TRBV5-1 ASSYYRGDRDNEQY
TRBJ1-1 TRBV7-9 ASSYRDRGQTEAF
TRBJ2-1 TRBV20-1 SATSGYNEQF
TRBJ2-5 TRBV7-8 ASSFGTPDPQETQY
TRBJ2-5 TRBV5-1 ASSLEGTEETQY
TRBJ1-2 TRBV5-6 ASSFGSHYGYT
TRBJ1-1 TRBV15 ATSRDPAEAF